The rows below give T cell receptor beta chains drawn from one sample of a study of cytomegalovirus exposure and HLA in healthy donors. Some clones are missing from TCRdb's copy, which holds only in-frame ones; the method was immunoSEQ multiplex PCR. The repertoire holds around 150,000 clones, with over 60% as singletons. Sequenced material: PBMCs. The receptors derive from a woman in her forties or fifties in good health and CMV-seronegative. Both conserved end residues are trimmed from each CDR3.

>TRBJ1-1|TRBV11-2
ASSPGTGRNTEAF
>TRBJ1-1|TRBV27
ASTSGKILSAF
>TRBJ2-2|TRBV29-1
SVEPRDKNTGELF
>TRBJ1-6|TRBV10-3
AISARDRDNSPLH
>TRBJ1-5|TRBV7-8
ASSALVGDQPQH
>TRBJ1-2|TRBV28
ASSRAGGVYYGYT
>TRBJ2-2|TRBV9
ASSVDGQGGTGELF
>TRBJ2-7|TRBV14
ASSQTGEGYEQY
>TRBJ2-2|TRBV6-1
ATRTGSGGELF
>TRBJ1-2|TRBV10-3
AISERTGQGAVGYT
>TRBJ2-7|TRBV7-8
ASSSDRSSYEQY
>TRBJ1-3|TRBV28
ASSFPGGSNGNTIY
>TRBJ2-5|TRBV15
ATSRDMIWGQGGGTQY
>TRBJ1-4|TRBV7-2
ASSFQAATNEKLF
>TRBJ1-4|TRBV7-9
ASSLGQGGEKLF
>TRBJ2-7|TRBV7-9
ASSRGQGGNEQY
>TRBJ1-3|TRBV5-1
ASSLVNIGSISGNTIY
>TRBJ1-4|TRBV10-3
ATTGDRDEKLF
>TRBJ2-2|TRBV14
ASSQDWGGGRNTGELF
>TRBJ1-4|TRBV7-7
ASSLGPGEGEKLF
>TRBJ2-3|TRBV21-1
ASSTAGPASTDTQY
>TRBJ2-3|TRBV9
ASSARTGLAGGPNTQY
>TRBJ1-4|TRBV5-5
ASSLRVGTGDEKLF
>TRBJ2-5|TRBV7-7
ASSLGLQETQY
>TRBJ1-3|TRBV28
ASSFQRGGNTIY
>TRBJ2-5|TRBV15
ATSRGGQIQETQY
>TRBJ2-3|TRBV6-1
ASSEIVTGYTDTQY
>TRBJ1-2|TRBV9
ASSRRQGGYGYT
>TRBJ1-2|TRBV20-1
SARDRVVYT
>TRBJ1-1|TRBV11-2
ASSLGAAAEAF
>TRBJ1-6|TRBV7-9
ASSNGYMTGEAYSPLH
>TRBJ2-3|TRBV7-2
ASSVQGMGTDTQY
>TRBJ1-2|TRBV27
ASSLSGTEPYGYT
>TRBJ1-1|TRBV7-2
ASSGRRGHTEAF
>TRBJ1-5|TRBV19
ASSRGGPSNQPQH
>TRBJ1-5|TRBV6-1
ASSYGQGSNQPQH
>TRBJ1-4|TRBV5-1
ASSLQLPAEKLF
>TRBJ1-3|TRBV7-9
ASSLRSGNTIY
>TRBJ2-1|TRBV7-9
ASSPVGLAYNEQF
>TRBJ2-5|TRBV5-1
ASSGGQGAWETQY
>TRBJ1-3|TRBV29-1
SALETGSSGNTIY
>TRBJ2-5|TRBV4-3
ASSQDRGGFETQY
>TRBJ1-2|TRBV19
ASSIVGAGISGGYT
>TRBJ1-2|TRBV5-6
ASSSWDRGSGYT
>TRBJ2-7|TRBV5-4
ASSLFGYEQY
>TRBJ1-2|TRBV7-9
ASSWTGVINYGYT
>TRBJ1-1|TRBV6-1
ASSEGARASAF
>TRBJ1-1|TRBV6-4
ASSGTTGRATEAF
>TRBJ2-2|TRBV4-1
ATDNPGVDTGELF
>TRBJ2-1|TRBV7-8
ASSLAGGPINEQF
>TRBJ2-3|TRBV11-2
ASSLGWSSGGLY
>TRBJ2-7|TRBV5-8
ASSQNRPYEQY
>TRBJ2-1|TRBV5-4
ASSPRGDTSYNEQF
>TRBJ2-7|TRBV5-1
ASSAPDRGSEQY
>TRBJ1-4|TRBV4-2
ASSHPRGDTTNEKLF